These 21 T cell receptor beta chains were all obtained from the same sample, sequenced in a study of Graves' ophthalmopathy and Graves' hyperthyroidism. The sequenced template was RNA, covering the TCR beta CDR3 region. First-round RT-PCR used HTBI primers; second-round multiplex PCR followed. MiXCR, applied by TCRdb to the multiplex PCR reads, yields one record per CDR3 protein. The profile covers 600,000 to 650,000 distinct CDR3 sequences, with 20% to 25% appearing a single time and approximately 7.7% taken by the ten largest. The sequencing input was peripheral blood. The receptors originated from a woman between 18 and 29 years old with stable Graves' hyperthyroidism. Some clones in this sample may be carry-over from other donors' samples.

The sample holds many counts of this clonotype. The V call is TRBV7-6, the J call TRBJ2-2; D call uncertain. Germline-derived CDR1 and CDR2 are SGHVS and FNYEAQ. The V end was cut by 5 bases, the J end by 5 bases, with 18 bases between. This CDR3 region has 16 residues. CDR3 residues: CASSPLLNVQTGELFF. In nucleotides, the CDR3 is TGTGCCAGCAGCCCCCTTTTAAATGTGCAAACCGGGGAGCTGTTTTTT.

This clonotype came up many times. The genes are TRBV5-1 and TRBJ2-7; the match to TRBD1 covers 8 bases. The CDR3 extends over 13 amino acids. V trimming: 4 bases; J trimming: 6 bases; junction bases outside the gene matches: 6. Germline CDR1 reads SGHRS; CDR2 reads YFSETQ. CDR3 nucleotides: TGCGCCAGCAGCCCGGGGACAGGAGGCGAGCAGTACTTC. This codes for CASSPGTGGEQYF.

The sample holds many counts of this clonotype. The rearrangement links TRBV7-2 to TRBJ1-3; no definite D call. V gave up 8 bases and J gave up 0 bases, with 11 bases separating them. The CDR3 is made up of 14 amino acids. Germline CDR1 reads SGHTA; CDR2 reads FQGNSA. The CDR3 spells CASSGGNSGNTIYF. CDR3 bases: TGTGCCAGCTCCGGCGGAAACTCTGGAAACACCATATATTTT.

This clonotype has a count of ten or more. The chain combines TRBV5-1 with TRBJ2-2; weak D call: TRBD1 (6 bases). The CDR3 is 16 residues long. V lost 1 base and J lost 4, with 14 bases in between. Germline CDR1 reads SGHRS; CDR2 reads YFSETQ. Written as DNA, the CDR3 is TGCGCCAGCAGCTTGCAGGGGTCTGCCCCCACCGGGGAGCTGTTTTTT. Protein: CASSLQGSAPTGELFF.

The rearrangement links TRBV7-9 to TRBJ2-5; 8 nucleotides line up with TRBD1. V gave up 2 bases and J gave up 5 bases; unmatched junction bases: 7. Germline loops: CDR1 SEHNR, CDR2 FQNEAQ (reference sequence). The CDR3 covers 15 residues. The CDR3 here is CASSLRQGKLETQYF. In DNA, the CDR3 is TGTGCCAGCAGCTTAAGACAGGGGAAGCTGGAGACCCAGTACTTC.

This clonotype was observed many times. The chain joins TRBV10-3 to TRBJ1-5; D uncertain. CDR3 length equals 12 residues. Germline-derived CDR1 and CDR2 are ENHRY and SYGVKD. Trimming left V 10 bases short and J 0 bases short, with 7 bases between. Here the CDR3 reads CATGSSNQPQHF. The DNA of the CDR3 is TGTGCCACCGGGAGTAGCAATCAGCCCCAGCATTTT.

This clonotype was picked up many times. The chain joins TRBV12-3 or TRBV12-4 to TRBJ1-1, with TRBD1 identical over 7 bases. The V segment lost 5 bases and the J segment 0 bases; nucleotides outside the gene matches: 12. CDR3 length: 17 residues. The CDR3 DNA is TGTGCCAGCAGTAGAGATGGGACAGTTAATATGAACACTGAAGCTTTCTTT. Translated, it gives CASSRDGTVNMNTEAFF.

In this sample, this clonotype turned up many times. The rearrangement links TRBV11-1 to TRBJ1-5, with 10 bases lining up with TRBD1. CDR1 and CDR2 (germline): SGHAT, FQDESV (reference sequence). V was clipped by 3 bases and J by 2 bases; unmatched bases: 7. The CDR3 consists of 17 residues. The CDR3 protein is CASSLGKGTGGNQPQHF. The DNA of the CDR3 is TGTGCCAGCAGCTTGGGGAAGGGGACAGGGGGCAATCAGCCCCAGCATTTT.

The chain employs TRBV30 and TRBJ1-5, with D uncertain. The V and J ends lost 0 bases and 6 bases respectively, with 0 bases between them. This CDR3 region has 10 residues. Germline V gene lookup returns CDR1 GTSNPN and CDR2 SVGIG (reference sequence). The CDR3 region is CAWSVQPQHF. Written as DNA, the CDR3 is TGTGCCTGGAGTGTTCAGCCCCAGCATTTT.

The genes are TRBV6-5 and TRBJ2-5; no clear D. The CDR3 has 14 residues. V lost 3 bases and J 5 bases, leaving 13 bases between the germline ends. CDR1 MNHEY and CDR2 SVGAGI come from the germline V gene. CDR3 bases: TGTGCCAGCAGTTATCGAACAGTTGGGGAGACCCAGTACTTC. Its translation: CASSYRTVGETQYF.

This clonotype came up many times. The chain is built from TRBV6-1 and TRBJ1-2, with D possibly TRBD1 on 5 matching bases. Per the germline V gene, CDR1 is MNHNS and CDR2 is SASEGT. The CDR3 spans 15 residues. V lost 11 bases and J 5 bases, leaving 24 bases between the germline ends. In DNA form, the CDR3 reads TGTGCCGGCGGTGAAGGATCGGCAGGGAATTATGGCTACACCTTC. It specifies CAGGEGSAGNYGYTF.

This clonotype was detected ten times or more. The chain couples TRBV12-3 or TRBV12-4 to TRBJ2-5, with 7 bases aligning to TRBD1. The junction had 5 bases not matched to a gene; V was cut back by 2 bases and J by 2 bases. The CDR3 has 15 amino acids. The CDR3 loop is CASSLRGHLQETQYF. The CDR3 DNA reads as TGTGCCAGCAGTTTAAGGGGGCACCTACAAGAGACCCAGTACTTC.

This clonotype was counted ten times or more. The chain's CDR3 is CRTGQGGSPLHF. Written as DNA, the CDR3 is TGCAGAACGGGACAGGGAGGATCACCCCTCCACTTT. This sequence joins TRBV20-1 and TRBJ1-6; 9 nucleotides align to TRBD1. CDR1 is DFQATT and CDR2 is SNEGSKA in the germline V gene (reference sequence). The CDR3 length is 12 residues.

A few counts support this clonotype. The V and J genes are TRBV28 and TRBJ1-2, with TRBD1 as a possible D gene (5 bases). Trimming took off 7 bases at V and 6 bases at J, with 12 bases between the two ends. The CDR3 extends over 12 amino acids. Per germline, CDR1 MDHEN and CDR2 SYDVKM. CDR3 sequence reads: CASTGREHGYTF. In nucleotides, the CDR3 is TGTGCCAGCACCGGCAGGGAGCATGGCTACACCTTC.

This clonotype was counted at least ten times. The CDR3 sequence is CASSLVGQGYTGELFF. CDR3 nucleotides: TGTGCCAGCAGTTTAGTGGGACAGGGTTACACCGGGGAGCTGTTTTTT. The chain joins TRBV28 to TRBJ2-2; 9 bases map to TRBD1. This CDR3 has 16 residues. Germline V lookup: CDR1 MDHEN, CDR2 SYDVKM. V lost 2 bases and J lost 3; bases outside the gene matches: 4.

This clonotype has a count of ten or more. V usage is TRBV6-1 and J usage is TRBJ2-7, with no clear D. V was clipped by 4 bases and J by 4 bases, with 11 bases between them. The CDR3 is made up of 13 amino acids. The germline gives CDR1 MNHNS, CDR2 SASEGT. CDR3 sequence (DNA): TGTGCCAGCAGTGTTCGACTGTTATACGAGCAGTACTTC. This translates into CASSVRLLYEQYF.

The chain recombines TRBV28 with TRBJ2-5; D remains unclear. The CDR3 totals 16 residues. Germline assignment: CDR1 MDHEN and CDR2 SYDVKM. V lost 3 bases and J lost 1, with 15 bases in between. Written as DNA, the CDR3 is TGTGCCAGCAGTTTGTTCTCTCATCCCGCCCAAGAGACCCAGTACTTC. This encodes CASSLFSHPAQETQYF.

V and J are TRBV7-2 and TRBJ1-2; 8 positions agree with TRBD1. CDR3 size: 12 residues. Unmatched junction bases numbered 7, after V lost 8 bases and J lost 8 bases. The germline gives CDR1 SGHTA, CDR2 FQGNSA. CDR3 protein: CASPNTGGGYTF. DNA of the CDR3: TGTGCCAGCCCCAACACAGGGGGAGGCTACACCTTC.

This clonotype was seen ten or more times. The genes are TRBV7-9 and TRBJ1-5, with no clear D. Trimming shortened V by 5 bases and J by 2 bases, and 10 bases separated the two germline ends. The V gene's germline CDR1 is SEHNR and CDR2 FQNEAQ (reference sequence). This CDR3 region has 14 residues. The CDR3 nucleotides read TGTGCCAGCAGCAAGGGAGGTGGCAATCAGCCCCAGCATTTT. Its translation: CASSKGGGNQPQHF.

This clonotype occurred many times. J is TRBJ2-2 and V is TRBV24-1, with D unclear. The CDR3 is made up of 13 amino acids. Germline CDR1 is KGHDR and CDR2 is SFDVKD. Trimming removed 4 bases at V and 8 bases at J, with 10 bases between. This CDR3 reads CATSEDALGELFF. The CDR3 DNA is TGTGCCACCAGTGAGGACGCACTAGGGGAGCTGTTTTTT.

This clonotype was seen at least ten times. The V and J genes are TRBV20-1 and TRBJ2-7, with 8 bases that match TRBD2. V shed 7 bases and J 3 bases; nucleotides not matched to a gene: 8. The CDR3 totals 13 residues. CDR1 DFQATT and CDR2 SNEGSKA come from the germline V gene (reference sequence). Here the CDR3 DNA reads TGCAGTGGCCGGGAGGGCCGGGGCTACGAGCAGTACTTC. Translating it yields CSGREGRGYEQYF.